This TCR beta chain originates from a study of blood T cells in healthy people across ages. Findings of the study overall: Donor CMV status, an unknown factor, possibly confounded changes in expanded clonotypes.

The use of a sample-barcoded 5' primer and a J-beta primer mix characterized a second PCR of about 6 to 12 cycles. MiXCR was run by TCRdb on the 5' RACE reads, yielding one entry per CDR3 protein. The sample records over 1,500,000 distinct CDR3 sequences, 35% to 50% being singletons. CDR3 length: 15 amino acids. Trimming removed 5 bases at V and 0 bases at J, with 11 bases between. Germline lookup yields CDR1 SEHNR and CDR2 FQNEAQ (reference sequence). Comment on this clonotype: Its antigen is not known.

J is TRBJ2-1 and V is TRBV7-9; D ambiguous. The specimen sequenced was blood. This sequence was found in a human donor in good health. The CDR3, as DNA: TGTGCCAGCAGCAGGAGCGTGGGCTCCTACAATGAGCAGTTCTTC. Translation gives CASSRSVGSYNEQFF.